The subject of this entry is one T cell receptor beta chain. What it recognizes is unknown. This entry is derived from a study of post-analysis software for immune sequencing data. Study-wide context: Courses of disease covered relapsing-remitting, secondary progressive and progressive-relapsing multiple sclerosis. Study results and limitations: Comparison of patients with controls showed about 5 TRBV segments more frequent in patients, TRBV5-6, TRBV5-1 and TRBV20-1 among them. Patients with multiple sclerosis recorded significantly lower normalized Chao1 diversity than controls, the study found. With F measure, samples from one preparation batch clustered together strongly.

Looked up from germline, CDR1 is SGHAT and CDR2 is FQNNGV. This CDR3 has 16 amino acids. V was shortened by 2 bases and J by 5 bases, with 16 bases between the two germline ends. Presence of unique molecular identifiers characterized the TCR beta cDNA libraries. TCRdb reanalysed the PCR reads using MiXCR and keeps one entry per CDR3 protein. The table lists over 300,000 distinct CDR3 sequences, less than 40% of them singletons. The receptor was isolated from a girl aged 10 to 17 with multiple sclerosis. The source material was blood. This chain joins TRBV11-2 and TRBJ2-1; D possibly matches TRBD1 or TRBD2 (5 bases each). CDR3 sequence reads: CASSLLGGGTNNEQFF. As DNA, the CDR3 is TGTGCCAGCAGCTTACTTGGTGGGGGTACAAACAATGAGCAGTTCTTC.